These 10 T cell receptor beta chains originate from one sample sequenced in a study of OX40 agonist ivuxolimab in advanced cancers. TCRdb's table, derived via immunoSEQ multiplex PCR, lists solely in-frame clones and lacks some. The sample yields more than 45,000 clones, 94% seen once. This specimen was CD4+ or CD8+ T cells sorted from blood, taken in a trial of the OX40 agonist ivuxolimab. These receptors all stem from an adult with an advanced solid tumor such as melanoma, head and neck, liver or kidney cancer.

The gene calls are TRBV9 and TRBJ2-5, with D possibly TRBD2 on 5 matching bases. The DNA end favors TRBJ2-7, so the J call may be wrong. From germline, CDR1 is SGDLS and CDR2 YYNGEE. CDR3 length equals 15 residues. CDR3: CASSAQGSLINEQYF. CDR3 nucleotide sequence: TGTGCCAGCAGCGCGCAAGGGAGCTTAATTAACGAGCAGTACTTC.

This clone appeared once. The chain couples TRBV4-3 to TRBJ2-3; 7 bases align to TRBD2. The CDR3 length is 15 residues. Per germline, CDR1 LGHNA and CDR2 YSLEER. The V gene end was trimmed by 3 bases and the J gene end by 0 bases; junction bases not matched to a gene: 3. The CDR3 is CASSQEGLSTDTQYF. The CDR3 bases are TGCGCCAGCAGCCAGGAGGGACTAAGCACAGATACGCAGTATTTT.

V gene TRBV28 combines with J gene TRBJ2-5, with unresolved D. V dropped 7 bases and J dropped 5 bases, with 11 bases sitting between them. This CDR3 is 12 amino acids long. Germline V lookup: CDR1 MDHEN, CDR2 SYDVKM. In DNA form, the CDR3 reads TGTGCCAGCACTGGTCCGAGGGAGACCCAGTACTTC. Its translation: CASTGPRETQYF.

The V and J genes are TRBV27 and TRBJ2-5; 8 bases match TRBD1. V shed 0 bases and J 5 bases; nucleotides not matched to a gene: 2. The length of the CDR3 is 14 residues. Germline V gene sequence: CDR1 MNHEY, CDR2 SMNVEV (reference sequence). CDR3: CASSLSNRGETQYF. The CDR3 bases are TGTGCCAGCAGTTTATCGAACAGGGGGGAGACCCAGTACTTC.

The chain recombines TRBV7-2 with TRBJ1-2; TRBD1 might be the D (5 bases). Germline CDR1 is SGHTA and CDR2 is FQGNSA. The CDR3 runs to 13 residues. Trimming removed 1 base from V and 2 bases from J, with 5 bases in between. CDR3 sequence reads: CASSLEGNYGYTF. The CDR3 region has the DNA TGTGCCAGCAGCTTAGAGGGGAACTATGGCTACACCTTC.

V gene TRBV4-1 combines with J gene TRBJ2-7, with TRBD1 matching 7 bases. CDR1 and CDR2 (germline): MGHRA, YSYEKL. The CDR3 runs to 14 residues. After removal of 3 bases from V and 2 bases from J, the junction contained 4 bases not matched to a gene. Written as DNA, the CDR3 is TGCGCCAGCAGCCATGGACAGGCAACCTACGAGCAGTACTTC. This encodes CASSHGQATYEQYF.

The CDR3 DNA follows: TGTGCCATCAGTGAGTCGCAGGGGATCGTGAACACTGAAGCTTTCTTT. It is translated as CAISESQGIVNTEAFF. The V and J genes are TRBV10-3 and TRBJ1-1, with a weak D call TRBD1 (6 bases). V lost 0 bases and J 0 bases, leaving 11 bases between the germline ends. The CDR3 has 16 amino acids. CDR1 is ENHRY, CDR2 SYGVKD, per germline.

The chain uses TRBV2 and TRBJ1-2; the D is unclear. Germline CDR1 SNHLY, CDR2 FYNNEI. This CDR3 contains 13 residues. Trimming shortened V by 4 bases and J by 3 bases, and 9 bases separated the two germline ends. CDR3 protein: CASSVNKDYGYTF. CDR3 sequence (DNA): TGTGCCAGCAGTGTAAACAAGGACTATGGCTACACCTTC.

The chain is built from TRBV19 and TRBJ2-5, with D maybe TRBD1 (6 bases). The length of the CDR3 is 15 residues. V was trimmed by 3 bases and J by 2 bases, leaving 13 bases between them. Germline-derived CDR1 and CDR2 are LNHDA and SQIVND (reference sequence). CDR3 sequence (DNA): TGTGCCAGTAGTATGGACAGATACGGACAAGAGACCCAGTACTTC. The encoded protein is CASSMDRYGQETQYF.

The V gene is TRBV27, the J gene TRBJ2-3; 10 bases align to TRBD2. This CDR3 contains 18 residues. Unmatched junction bases numbered 14, after V lost 4 bases and J lost 4 bases. Germline V gene data show CDR1 as MNHEY and CDR2 as SMNVEV (reference sequence). The CDR3 bases are TGTGCCAGCAGTTCTACCTTGCTAGCGGGAGTTAGCGCAGATACGCAGTATTTT. Its translation: CASSSTLLAGVSADTQYF.